These T cell receptor beta chains were read from a single sample in a study of sequential checkpoint blockade in melanoma. Sequencing used immunoSEQ multiplex PCR; TCRdb keeps in-frame clones, though not all of them. The table shows about 12,000 clones, with roughly 25% occurring only once. Specimen: tumor tissue (inferred from file names), collected from a patient given nivolumab and ipilimumab in sequence. All receptors derive from a human donor with melanoma. The CDR3 runs from the conserved cysteine through the conserved F or W. Fields, in order: J gene, D gene, V gene, clone size, CDR3 DNA, CDR3 protein. The D gene is left open where the match is weak. The listing skips clone size in some rows; elsewhere it reads once, few, many or a size class.

J gene: TRBJ2-1
D gene: TRBD2
V gene: TRBV9
clone size: many
CDR3 DNA: TGTGCCAGCAGCGTGGGGACTAATTCCTACAATGAGCAGTTCTTC
CDR3 protein: CASSVGTNSYNEQFF

J gene: TRBJ2-7
D gene: NA
V gene: TRBV11-3
clone size: many
CDR3 DNA: TGTGCCAGCAGCTTAGAGGCGGGGGCCACCGGCGAGCAGTACTTC
CDR3 protein: CASSLEAGATGEQYF

J gene: TRBJ1-1
D gene: NA
V gene: TRBV5-1
clone size: NA
CDR3 DNA: TGCGCCAGCAGCTCCCACGGACCGGGGACGGGCACTGAAGCTTTCTTT
CDR3 protein: CASSSHGPGTGTEAFF

J gene: TRBJ1-1
D gene: TRBD1
V gene: TRBV6-8
clone size: NA
CDR3 DNA: TGTGCCAGCAGTTACTCTAGGGGGCGTCGGAACACTGAAGCTTTCTTT
CDR3 protein: CASSYSRGRRNTEAFF

J gene: TRBJ1-2
D gene: NA
V gene: TRBV18
clone size: NA
CDR3 DNA: TGTGCCAGCTCACCACTCTTTGGCGGATTCGCTAACTATGGCTACACCTTC
CDR3 protein: CASSPLFGGFANYGYTF

J gene: TRBJ2-2
D gene: NA
V gene: TRBV14
clone size: NA
CDR3 DNA: TGTGCCAGCAGCCAATCGGGGGCTGGCACCGGGGAGCTGTTTTTT
CDR3 protein: CASSQSGAGTGELFF

J gene: TRBJ2-3
D gene: NA
V gene: TRBV23-1
clone size: NA
CDR3 DNA: TGCGCCAGCAGCCAAGGGTTGGGGTGGGATACGCAGTATTTT
CDR3 protein: CASSQGLGWDTQYF

J gene: TRBJ1-2
D gene: TRBD1
V gene: TRBV2
clone size: many
CDR3 DNA: TGTGCCAGCAGGGACAGGGGAACTCCATATGGCTACACCTTC
CDR3 protein: CASRDRGTPYGYTF

J gene: TRBJ2-3
D gene: TRBD1
V gene: TRBV19
clone size: NA
CDR3 DNA: TGTGCCAGTAGTATCACAGGGGCAGATACGCAGTATTTT
CDR3 protein: CASSITGADTQYF

J gene: TRBJ1-3
D gene: NA
V gene: TRBV6-8
clone size: many
CDR3 DNA: TGTGCCAGCAGCCTCCGACCGAGCTCTGGAAACACCATATATTTT
CDR3 protein: CASSLRPSSGNTIYF

J gene: TRBJ1-1
D gene: NA
V gene: TRBV28
clone size: NA
CDR3 DNA: TGTGCCAGCAGTCTCAGACGGGTAACTGAAGCTTTCTTT
CDR3 protein: CASSLRRVTEAFF

J gene: TRBJ2-5
D gene: TRBD2
V gene: TRBV23-1
clone size: NA
CDR3 DNA: TGCGCCAGCAGTTCTGGACTAGGACAAGAGACCCAGTACTTC
CDR3 protein: CASSSGLGQETQYF

J gene: TRBJ1-2
D gene: NA
V gene: TRBV19
clone size: NA
CDR3 DNA: TGTGCCAGTAGTCCAGCGACGGACCCTTTCTATGGCTACACCTTC
CDR3 protein: CASSPATDPFYGYTF

J gene: TRBJ2-3
D gene: TRBD2
V gene: TRBV6-8
clone size: many
CDR3 DNA: TGTGCCATGGGGGGACTAGCGGGGAAGAAGGATACGCAGTATTTT
CDR3 protein: CAMGGLAGKKDTQYF

J gene: TRBJ2-5
D gene: NA
V gene: TRBV7-6
clone size: NA
CDR3 DNA: TGTGCCAGCAACCCTCTGCGGTACGGGGGCCAAGAGACCCAGTACTTC
CDR3 protein: CASNPLRYGGQETQYF

J gene: TRBJ1-2
D gene: TRBD1
V gene: TRBV5-1
clone size: medium-sized
CDR3 DNA: TGCGCCAGCAGCTTGCGGACAGGGGACTGGCTAAGTGGCTACACCTTC
CDR3 protein: CASSLRTGDWLSGYTF

J gene: TRBJ2-5
D gene: NA
V gene: TRBV9
clone size: few
CDR3 DNA: TGTGCCAGCAGCGGGACAGTCCGCCAAGAGACCCAGTACTTC
CDR3 protein: CASSGTVRQETQYF